The 30 T cell receptor beta chains presented below share a single source sample, sequenced in a study of response to subunit inactivated influenza vaccine. A single record per CDR3 protein comes from TCRdb applying MiXCR to the RT-PCR reads. Of around 150,000 distinct CDR3 sequences listed, under 13% were seen once; the top ten hold 9.5% to 15%. Sample: non-naive T cells sorted from PBMCs, taken 40 to 50 days after vaccination. These receptors originate from a man in his forties or fifties who received an inactivated influenza vaccine.

This sequence joins TRBV5-1 and TRBJ2-6, with D unresolved. The V and J ends lost 5 bases and 2 bases respectively, with 8 bases between them. This CDR3 is 14 amino acids long. Germline-derived CDR1 and CDR2 are SGHRS and YFSETQ. For the CDR3, the DNA is TGCGCCAGCAGAGAAACAGCTGGGGCCAACGTCCTGACTTTC. This gives the protein CASRETAGANVLTF.

The chain uses TRBV2 and TRBJ2-3; D not resolved. Trimming cost V 2 bases and J 0 bases, with 6 bases left between them. CDR1 and CDR2 (germline): SNHLY, FYNNEI. The CDR3 runs to 14 residues. The CDR3 sequence is CASSELASTDTQYF. For the CDR3, the DNA is TGTGCCAGCAGTGAATTGGCTAGCACAGATACGCAGTATTTT.

This clonotype was detected a few times. The chain links TRBV28 to TRBJ2-2, with 7 bases fitting TRBD1. Trimming at V came to 6 bases and at J to 6 bases, leaving 13 bases not matched to a gene. The CDR3 spans 16 residues. From germline, CDR1 is MDHEN and CDR2 SYDVKM. The CDR3 sequence is CASRPGTDSRAGELFF. The CDR3 coding sequence is TGTGCCAGCAGACCGGGGACAGACTCCCGCGCCGGGGAGCTGTTTTTT.

The CDR3 region has the DNA TGTGCCAGCAGTAGACTAGCGGTAAGCTCCTACGAGCAGTACTTC. This gives the protein CASSRLAVSSYEQYF. The chain has TRBV28 and TRBJ2-7, with TRBD2 identical over 9 bases. The CDR3 covers 15 residues. After removal of 5 bases from V and 0 bases from J, the junction contained 5 bases not matched to a gene. Germline V gene data show CDR1 as MDHEN and CDR2 as SYDVKM. Using reference TRBV28 and TRBJ2-7 for the parts outside the CDR3, the full variable domain is DVKVTQSSRYLVKRTGEKVFLECVQDMDHENMFWYRQDPGLGLRLIYFSYDVKMKEKGDIPEGYSVSREKKERFSLILESASTNQTSMYLCASSRLAVSSYEQYFGPGTRLTVT.

This clonotype was detected only a few times. The rearrangement links TRBV6-2 or TRBV6-3 to TRBJ1-2; D is ambiguous. Trimming cost V 1 base and J 9 bases, with 9 bases left between them. The CDR3 is 12 residues long. The germline V gene encodes CDR1 MNHEY and CDR2 SVGEGT. The CDR3 loop reads CASSYYEIRYTF. In DNA, the CDR3 is TGTGCCAGCAGTTACTACGAGATACGCTACACCTTC.

The table lists this clonotype with a few counts. The chain is built from TRBV4-2 and TRBJ2-3; D unclear. The CDR3 totals 15 residues. Germline V gives CDR1 LGHNA, CDR2 YNFKEQ. The V gene lost 1 base and the J gene lost 1 base, with 9 bases spanning the gap. The CDR3 is CASSQGLWGTDTQYF. The CDR3 DNA sequence: TGTGCCAGCAGCCAAGGTCTGTGGGGCACAGATACGCAGTATTTT.

With regard to this clonotype: A much larger clonotype is one base distant, so this may be a read error. The chain is built from TRBV20-1 and TRBJ1-5; TRBD1 matches at 7 bases. The CDR3 is 16 residues long. CDR1 is DFQATT, CDR2 SNEGSKA, per germline (reference sequence). The CDR3 loop reads CGARDYRGTSNQPQHF. CDR3 nucleotides: TGCGGTGCTAGAGATTACAGGGGAACAAGCAATCAGCCCCAGCATTTT.

This clonotype was counted many times. The gene calls are TRBV4-3 and TRBJ1-2; the D gene is possibly TRBD1 (5 bases). Germline CDR1 LGHNA, CDR2 YSLEER. CDR3 length: 16 amino acids. V was shortened by 3 bases and J by 4 bases, with 18 bases between the two germline ends. The CDR3 region has the DNA TGCGCCAGCAGCCACGCAATGGGGCCCCGGGGCTATGGCTACACCTTC. Encoded protein: CASSHAMGPRGYGYTF.

This sequence joins TRBV9 and TRBJ2-2; D is uncertain. CDR1 is SGDLS, CDR2 YYNGEE, per germline. V was clipped by 4 bases and J by 7 bases, with 11 bases between them. The CDR3 is 13 amino acids. CDR3 sequence (DNA): TGTGCCAGCAGCTCCCAATCGTTCGGGGAGCTGTTTTTT. Translated, it gives CASSSQSFGELFF. Looking up the rest from reference TRBV9 and TRBJ2-2 gives the full variable domain: DSGVTQTPKHLITATGQRVTLRCSPRSGDLSVYWYQQSLDQGLQFLIQYYNGEERAKGNILERFSAQQFPDLHSELNLSSLELGDSALYFCASSSQSFGELFFGEGSRLTVL.

A few counts support this clonotype. The chain couples TRBV24-1 to TRBJ2-1; D remains unclear. Germline CDR1 reads KGHDR; CDR2 reads SFDVKD. V lost 3 bases to trimming and J lost 4 bases, with 12 bases between them. The CDR3 contains 15 residues. CDR3 DNA: TGTGCCACCAGTGATGTATCTATAGCTTACAATGAGCAGTTCTTC. This codes for CATSDVSIAYNEQFF.

This clonotype was seen a handful of times. This chain's CDR3 is CASSLGAGQPQHF. The CDR3 DNA is TGCGCCAGCAGCTTGGGAGCGGGACAGCCCCAGCATTTT. This chain connects TRBV5-1 to TRBJ1-5; no clear D gene. Germline CDR1 and CDR2: SGHRS and YFSETQ. V lost 0 bases and J 7 bases, leaving 8 bases between the germline ends. The CDR3 has 13 residues.

This clonotype was found once. CDR3 sequence: CASSQSNDSQQYF. The DNA for the CDR3 is TGCGCCAGCAGTCAATCGAACGACAGCCAGCAGTACTTC. The V and J genes are TRBV23-1 and TRBJ2-7; perhaps TRBD1 as D (5 bases). TRBV23-1 is placed among ORFs of uncertain function. The ends were cut back, 0 bases at V and 8 bases at J, with 11 bases in the middle. The CDR3 is 13 amino acids.

There are many counts of this clonotype. At one boundary the junction diverges from the germline segment, which might be a read error. This chain uses TRBV7-2 with TRBJ2-3, with TRBD2 matching 9 bases. The length of the CDR3 is 14 residues. Germline V CDR1 and CDR2: SGHTA, FQGNSA. This chain's CDR3 is CASSLAGLTDTQYF. The CDR3 DNA follows: TGTGCCAGCAGCCTAGCGGGACTCACAGATACGCAGTATTTT.

This clonotype was seen at least ten times. The chain carries TRBV7-6 and TRBJ1-1, with TRBD1 as a possible D gene (5 bases). Trimming left V 4 bases short and J 1 base short, with 13 bases between. Germline values: CDR1 SGHVS, CDR2 FNYEAQ. The length of the CDR3 is 15 residues. This chain's CDR3 is CASSSSSGGNTEAFF. As DNA, the CDR3 is TGTGCCAGCAGCTCCAGCAGCGGGGGGAACACTGAAGCTTTCTTT.

This clonotype has a handful of counts. The chain uses TRBV5-1 and TRBJ2-3, with 9 bases that match TRBD1. The CDR3 is made up of 16 amino acids. Germline-derived CDR1 and CDR2 are SGHRS and YFSETQ. The junction had 9 bases not matched to a gene; V was cut back by 4 bases and J by 3 bases. The DNA of the CDR3 is TGCGCCAGCAGCCATACAGGGGGCGCATCAACAGATACGCAGTATTTT. It codes for CASSHTGGASTDTQYF.

This clonotype was recorded a few times. The chain combines TRBV3-1 with TRBJ1-2; the D is unclear. Germline V gene data show CDR1 as LGHDT and CDR2 as YNNKEL (reference sequence). The CDR3 sequence is 17 residues long. V was pared by 1 base and J by 4 bases, with 19 bases between. The CDR3, as DNA: TGTGCCAGCAGCCAAGGGGTGGATCGCCGGGGAGGCTATGGCTACACCTTC. It encodes CASSQGVDRRGGYGYTF.

This clonotype was seen repeatedly, ten times or more. The CDR3 nucleotides are TGTGCCAGCAGCTTAGCGAGACAGGGTGTTGAGCAGTTCTTC. Its translation is CASSLARQGVEQFF. V usage is TRBV7-2 and J usage is TRBJ2-1; 7 bases match TRBD1. The CDR3 spans 14 residues. V was clipped by 0 bases and J by 9 bases; unmatched bases: 5. Germline V CDR1 and CDR2: SGHTA, FQGNSA. Combining the CDR3 with reference TRBV7-2 and TRBJ2-1 gives the whole variable domain GAGVSQSPSNKVTEKGKDVELRCDPISGHTALYWYRQSLGQGLEFLIYFQGNSAPDKSGLPSDRFSAERTGGSVSTLTIQRTQQEDSAVYLCASSLARQGVEQFFGPGTRLTVL.

This clonotype was counted between two and nine times. The chain uses TRBV2 and TRBJ2-5; D is possibly TRBD1 (6 bases). The V end was cut by 6 bases, the J end by 2 bases, with 10 bases between. In germline, CDR1 is SNHLY, CDR2 FYNNEI. The CDR3 length is 13 residues. CDR3 amino acids: CASRGGTQETQYF. Here the CDR3 DNA reads TGTGCCAGCAGGGGTGGGACACAAGAGACCCAGTACTTC.

The chain links TRBV5-1 to TRBJ2-5; TRBD1 matches 11 bases. The CDR3 is 15 residues long. Germline V CDR1 and CDR2: SGHRS, YFSETQ. Germline trimming cut 4 bases from V and 4 bases from J; bases unmatched to any gene: 6. In DNA, the CDR3 is TGCGCCAGCAGCACCGGACAGGGGGCAAGAGAGACCCAGTACTTC. Translation: CASSTGQGARETQYF.

This clonotype showed up many times. The chain recombines TRBV7-2 with TRBJ2-7, with TRBD1 matching 8 bases. CDR1 and CDR2 from the germline V gene are SGHTA and FQGNSA. J lost 5 bases, V lost 2 bases, and 14 bases had no gene match. This CDR3 comprises 17 residues. DNA for the CDR3: TGTGCCAGCAGCTTAATGCCGGGTGGGACAGGATCCCACGAGCAGTACTTC. The encoded protein is CASSLMPGGTGSHEQYF.

This clonotype was counted ten times or more. The chain couples TRBV28 to TRBJ1-4; D is ambiguous. This CDR3 is 15 amino acids long. Trimming shortened V by 2 bases and J by 0 bases, and 7 bases separated the two germline ends. Germline V CDR1 and CDR2: MDHEN, SYDVKM. CDR3 DNA: TGTGCCAGCAGTTTAGCGCGCGCAACTAATGAAAAACTGTTTTTT. This codes for CASSLARATNEKLFF.

Many counts were recorded for this clonotype. The gene calls are TRBV5-1 and TRBJ2-7, with 9 bases aligning to TRBD2. The length of the CDR3 is 15 residues. The V gene's germline CDR1 is SGHRS and CDR2 YFSETQ. J gave up 6 bases and V 4 bases, and 11 bases lay outside the gene matches. The CDR3 DNA reads TGCGCCAGCAGCATCCGGACTAGCGAGATCGGCGAGCAGTACTTC. Its protein product is CASSIRTSEIGEQYF.

Comment on this clonotype: This sequence may be a read error, since a much larger clone differs from it by one base. The chain combines TRBV20-1 with TRBJ2-2; D tentatively reads TRBD1 or TRBD2 (6 bases each). Germline assignment: CDR1 DFQATT and CDR2 SNEGSKA (reference sequence). The germline V and J ends were trimmed by 5 bases and 6 bases, with 13 bases remaining between them. CDR3 length equals 13 residues. DNA for the CDR3: TGCAGTGCTGGGGGGCTGGCCTCCGGGGAGCTGTTTTTT. Amino acids: CSAGGLASGELFF.

The table lists this clonotype with many counts. The rearrangement uses TRBV3-1 and TRBJ1-1; D remains ambiguous. The CDR3 length is 14 residues. The V gene lost 0 bases and the J gene lost 5 bases, with 10 bases spanning the gap. Germline CDR1 is LGHDT and CDR2 is YNNKEL (reference sequence). In nucleotides, the CDR3 is TGTGCCAGCAGCCAAGATCCCCGGACTACTGAAGCTTTCTTT. Amino acid sequence: CASSQDPRTTEAFF.

This clonotype showed up many times. V and J are TRBV11-2 and TRBJ2-3; D call uncertain. Trimming stripped 0 bases from V and 8 bases from J, with 12 bases between. The CDR3 is made up of 14 amino acids. Germline CDR1 is SGHAT and CDR2 is FQNNGV. CDR3 DNA: TGTGCCAGCAGCTTAGATCGCTGGAGTGGTACGCAGTATTTT. The encoded protein is CASSLDRWSGTQYF.

This chain connects TRBV20-1 to TRBJ1-5; 8 bases line up with TRBD1. The germline CDR1 and CDR2 sequences are DFQATT and SNEGSKA (reference sequence). After removal of 5 bases from V and 4 bases from J, the junction contained 10 bases not matched to a gene. CDR3 length: 15 amino acids. The CDR3 DNA is TGCAGTGCTGTGACAGGGGCCCTAAAGAATCAGCCCCAGCATTTT. Translation: CSAVTGALKNQPQHF.

This clonotype has a handful of counts. The genes are TRBV3-1 and TRBJ2-7; possibly TRBD2 for D (5 bases). Germline V gene sequence: CDR1 LGHDT, CDR2 YNNKEL (reference sequence). The length of the CDR3 is 14 residues. Deletions cut 1 base from V and 7 bases from J, with 14 bases between. CDR3 nucleotides: TGTGCCAGCAGCCAAGCAGTACGGGATCGGGAGCAGTACTTC. Residues: CASSQAVRDREQYF.

This clonotype was counted ten times or more. V and J are TRBV29-1 and TRBJ2-3, with 11 bases lining up with TRBD1. Germline V gene data show CDR1 as SQVTM and CDR2 as ANQGSEA. Unmatched junction bases numbered 3, after V lost 6 bases and J lost 1 base. The CDR3 totals 14 residues. For the CDR3, the DNA is TGCAGCGTCCGGACAGGGGGCGGCACAGATACGCAGTATTTT. Translating it yields CSVRTGGGTDTQYF.

This clonotype was observed at least ten times. The chain has TRBV20-1 and TRBJ2-1; D is perhaps TRBD1 or TRBD2 (7 bases each). Germline V gene sequence: CDR1 DFQATT, CDR2 SNEGSKA (reference sequence). V was clipped by 0 bases and J by 5 bases, with 14 bases between them. The CDR3 loop spans 15 amino acids. CDR3 DNA: TGCAGTGCTAGAGATCAATCAGGGGGGGACAATGAGCAGTTCTTC. As protein: CSARDQSGGDNEQFF.

In this sample, this clonotype is medium-sized (0.01 to 0.1%). The chain employs TRBV7-6 and TRBJ2-5, with D unclear. This CDR3 spans 13 amino acids. With 4 bases removed from V and 4 bases from J, the gap between germline ends came to 10 bases. Germline V gene lookup returns CDR1 SGHVS and CDR2 FNYEAQ. CDR3 sequence: CASSSVRGETQYF. CDR3 nucleotide sequence: TGTGCCAGCAGCTCCGTACGCGGAGAGACCCAGTACTTC.